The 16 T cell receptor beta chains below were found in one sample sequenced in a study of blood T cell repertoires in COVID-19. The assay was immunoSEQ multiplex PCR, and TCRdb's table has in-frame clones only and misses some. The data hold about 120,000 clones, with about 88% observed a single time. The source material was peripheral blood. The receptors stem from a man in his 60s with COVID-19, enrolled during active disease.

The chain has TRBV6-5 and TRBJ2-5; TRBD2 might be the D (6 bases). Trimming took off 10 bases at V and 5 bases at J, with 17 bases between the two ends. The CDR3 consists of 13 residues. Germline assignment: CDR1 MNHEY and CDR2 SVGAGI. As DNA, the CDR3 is TGTGCCACCAGGAGGGCTCCCGGGGAGACCCAGTACTTC. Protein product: CATRRAPGETQYF.

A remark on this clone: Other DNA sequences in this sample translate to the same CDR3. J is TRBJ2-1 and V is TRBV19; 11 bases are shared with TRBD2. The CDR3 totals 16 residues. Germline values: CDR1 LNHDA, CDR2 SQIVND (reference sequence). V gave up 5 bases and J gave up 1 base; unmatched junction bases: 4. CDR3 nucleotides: TGTGCCAGTAGTTTCGGGACTAGCGGTTCCTACAATGAGCAGTTCTTC. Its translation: CASSFGTSGSYNEQFF.

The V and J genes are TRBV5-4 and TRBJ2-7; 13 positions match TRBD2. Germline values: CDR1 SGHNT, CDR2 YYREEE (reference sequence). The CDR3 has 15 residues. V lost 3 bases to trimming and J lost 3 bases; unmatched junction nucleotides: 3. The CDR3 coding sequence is TGTGCCAGCAGCTCGGGGACTAGCGGGAACTACGAGCAGTACTTC. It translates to CASSSGTSGNYEQYF. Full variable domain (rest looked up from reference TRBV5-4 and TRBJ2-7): ETGVTQSPTHLIKTRGQQVTLRCSSQSGHNTVSWYQQALGQGPQFIFQYYREEENGRGNFPPRFSGLQFPNYSSELNVNALELDDSALYLCASSSGTSGNYEQYFGPGTRLTVT.

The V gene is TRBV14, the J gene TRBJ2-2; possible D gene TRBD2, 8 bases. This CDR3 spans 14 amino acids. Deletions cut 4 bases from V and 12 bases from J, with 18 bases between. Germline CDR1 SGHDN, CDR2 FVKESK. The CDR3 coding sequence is TGTGCCAGCAGCCCCGGGAGGGGGCTGGGTAAGCTGTTTTTT. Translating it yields CASSPGRGLGKLFF.

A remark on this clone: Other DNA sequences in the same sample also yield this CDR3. The CDR3 reads CASSSTSGTYEQYF. CDR3 nucleotide sequence: TGCGCCAGCAGCTCGACTAGCGGAACCTACGAGCAGTACTTC. The V and J genes are TRBV5-1 and TRBJ2-7; 9 nucleotides agree with TRBD2. The junction had 3 bases not matched to a gene; V was cut back by 3 bases and J by 2 bases. The CDR3 is 14 amino acids. Germline values: CDR1 SGHRS, CDR2 YFSETQ.

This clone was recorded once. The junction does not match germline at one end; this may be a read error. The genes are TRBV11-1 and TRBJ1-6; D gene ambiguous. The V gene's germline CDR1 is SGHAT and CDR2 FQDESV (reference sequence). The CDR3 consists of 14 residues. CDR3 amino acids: CASSLQSPDSPLHF. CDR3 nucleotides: TGTGCCAGCAGCTTACAGTCCCCAGATTCGCCCCTCCACTTT.

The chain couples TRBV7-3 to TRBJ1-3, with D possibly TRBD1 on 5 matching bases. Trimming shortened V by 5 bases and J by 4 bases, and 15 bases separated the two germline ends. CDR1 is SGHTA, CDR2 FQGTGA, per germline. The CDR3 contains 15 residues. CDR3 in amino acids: CASSLGVAGGNTIYF. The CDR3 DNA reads TGTGCCAGCAGCCTAGGGGTAGCAGGGGGAAACACCATATATTTT. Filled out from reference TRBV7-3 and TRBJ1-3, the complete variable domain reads GAGVSQTPSNKVTEKGKYVELRCDPISGHTALYWYRQSLGQGPEFLIYFQGTGAADDSGLPNDRFFAVRPEGSVSTLKIQRTERGDSAVYLCASSLGVAGGNTIYFGEGSWLTVV.

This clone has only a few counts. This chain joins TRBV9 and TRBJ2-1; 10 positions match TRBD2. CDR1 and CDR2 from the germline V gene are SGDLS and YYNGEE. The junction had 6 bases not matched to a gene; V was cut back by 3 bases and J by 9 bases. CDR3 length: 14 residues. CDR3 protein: CASSAGTSVGEQFF. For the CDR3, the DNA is TGTGCCAGCAGCGCCGGGACTAGCGTGGGTGAGCAGTTCTTC.

The DNA of the CDR3 is TGCGCCAGCAGCTTACGAGGGTCGCAGACTGAAGCTTTCTTT. Its translation: CASSLRGSQTEAFF. The chain carries TRBV5-1 and TRBJ1-1; no definite D call. Germline lookup yields CDR1 SGHRS and CDR2 YFSETQ. V dropped 2 bases and J dropped 5 bases, with 13 bases sitting between them. The CDR3 spans 14 residues.

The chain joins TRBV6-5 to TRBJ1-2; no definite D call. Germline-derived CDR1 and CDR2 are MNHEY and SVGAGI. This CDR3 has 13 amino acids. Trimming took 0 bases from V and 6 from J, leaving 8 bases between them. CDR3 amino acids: CASSYSRTDGYTF. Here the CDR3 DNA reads TGTGCCAGCAGTTACTCGAGAACTGATGGCTACACCTTC.

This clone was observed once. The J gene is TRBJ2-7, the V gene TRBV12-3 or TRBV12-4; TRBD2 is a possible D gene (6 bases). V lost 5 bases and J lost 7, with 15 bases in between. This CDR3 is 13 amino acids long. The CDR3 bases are TGTGCCAGCAGTCCTCGAACGGGGGTAGAGCAGTACTTC. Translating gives CASSPRTGVEQYF.

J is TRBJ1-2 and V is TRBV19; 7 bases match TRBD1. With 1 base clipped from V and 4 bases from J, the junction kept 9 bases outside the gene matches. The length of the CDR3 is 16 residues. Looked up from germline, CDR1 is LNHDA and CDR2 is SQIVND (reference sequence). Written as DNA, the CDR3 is TGTGCCAGTAGTATAGGGGGACAGCTTGTCGCCTATGGCTACACCTTC. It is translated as CASSIGGQLVAYGYTF. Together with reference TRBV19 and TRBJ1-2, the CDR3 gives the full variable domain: DGGITQSPKYLFRKEGQNVTLSCEQNLNHDAMYWYRQDPGQGLRLIYYSQIVNDFQKGDIAEGYSVSREKKESFPLTVTSAQKNPTAFYLCASSIGGQLVAYGYTFGSGTRLTVV.

The CDR3 bases are TGCGCCAGCAGCCCTAGGACAGGGCGACCCAATCAGCCCCAGCATTTT. Protein product: CASSPRTGRPNQPQHF. V usage is TRBV4-1 and J usage is TRBJ1-5; 8 bases line up with TRBD1. The CDR3 consists of 16 residues. V shed 4 bases and J 3 bases; nucleotides not matched to a gene: 8. In germline, CDR1 is MGHRA, CDR2 YSYEKL.

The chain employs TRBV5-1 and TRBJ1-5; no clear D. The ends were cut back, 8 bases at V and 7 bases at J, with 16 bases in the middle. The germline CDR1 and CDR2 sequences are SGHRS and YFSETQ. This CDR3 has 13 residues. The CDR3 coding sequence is TGCGCCAGTAAGGTAGACTTGGAACAGCCCCAGCATTTT. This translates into CASKVDLEQPQHF.

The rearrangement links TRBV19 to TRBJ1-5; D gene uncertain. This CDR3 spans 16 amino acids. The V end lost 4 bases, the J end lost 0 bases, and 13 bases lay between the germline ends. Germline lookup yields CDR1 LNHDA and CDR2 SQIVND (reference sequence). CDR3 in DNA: TGTGCCAGTAGTAAGACGGAACTATATAGCAATCAGCCCCAGCATTTT. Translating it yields CASSKTELYSNQPQHF.

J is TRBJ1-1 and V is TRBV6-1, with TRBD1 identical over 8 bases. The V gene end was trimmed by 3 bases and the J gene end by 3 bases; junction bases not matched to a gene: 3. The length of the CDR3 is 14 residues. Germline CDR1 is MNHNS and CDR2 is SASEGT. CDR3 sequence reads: CASSEQGADTEAFF. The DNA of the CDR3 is TGTGCCAGCAGTGAGCAGGGGGCGGACACTGAAGCTTTCTTT.